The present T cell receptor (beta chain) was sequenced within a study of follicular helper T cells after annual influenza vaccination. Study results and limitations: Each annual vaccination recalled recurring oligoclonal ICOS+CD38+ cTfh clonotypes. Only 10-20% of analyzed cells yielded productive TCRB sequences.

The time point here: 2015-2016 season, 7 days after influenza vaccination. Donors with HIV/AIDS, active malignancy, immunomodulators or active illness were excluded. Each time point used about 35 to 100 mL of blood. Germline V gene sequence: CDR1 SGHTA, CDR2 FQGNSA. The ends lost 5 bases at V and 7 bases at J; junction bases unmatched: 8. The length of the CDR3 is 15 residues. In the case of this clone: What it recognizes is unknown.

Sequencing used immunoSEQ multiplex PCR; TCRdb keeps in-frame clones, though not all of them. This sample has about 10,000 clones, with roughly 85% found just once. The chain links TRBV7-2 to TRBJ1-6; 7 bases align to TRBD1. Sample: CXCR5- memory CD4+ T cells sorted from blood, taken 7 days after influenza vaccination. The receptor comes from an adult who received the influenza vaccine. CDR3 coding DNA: TGTGCCAGCAGCCCGCGACAGGGTTCAAATTCACCCCTCCACTTT. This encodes CASSPRQGSNSPLHF. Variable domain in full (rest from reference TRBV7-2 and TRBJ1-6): GAGVSQSPSNKVTEKGKDVELRCDPISGHTALYWYRQSLGQGLEFLIYFQGNSAPDKSGLPSDRFSAERTGGSVSTLTIQRTQQEDSAVYLCASSPRQGSNSPLHFGNGTRLTVT.